This T cell receptor beta chain was identified during a study of T cell clones after liver transplantation. Study in general: Immunosuppression withdrawal was tried within 2 years after liver transplantation in this trial. Apart from a few HCV-positive recipients, transplants were for non-autoimmune, non-viral reasons. TCRbeta sequencing after a pre-transplant mixed lymphocyte reaction identified graft-donor-reactive clones, later tracked in post-transplant blood.

This clone has only one observation. V was trimmed by 4 bases and J by 0 bases, leaving 13 bases between them. Germline V CDR1 and CDR2: LGHNT, FRNRAP. The CDR3 has 15 amino acids. Sequencing was performed with immunoSEQ multiplex PCR; in TCRdb, only in-frame clones are kept and a portion is missing. The sample yields tens of thousands of clones, over 90% seen once. The TCR was taken from a human patient who received a liver transplant. Some T cells here may be from the graft donor. Sequenced here: CD4+ T cells from blood, sampled around 25 months after liver transplant. The V and J genes are TRBV12-5 and TRBJ2-7; TRBD2 is a possible D gene (6 bases). The CDR3 protein is CASGWGLGSSYEQYF. The DNA of the CDR3 is TGTGCTAGTGGTTGGGGACTGGGGAGCTCCTACGAGCAGTACTTC.